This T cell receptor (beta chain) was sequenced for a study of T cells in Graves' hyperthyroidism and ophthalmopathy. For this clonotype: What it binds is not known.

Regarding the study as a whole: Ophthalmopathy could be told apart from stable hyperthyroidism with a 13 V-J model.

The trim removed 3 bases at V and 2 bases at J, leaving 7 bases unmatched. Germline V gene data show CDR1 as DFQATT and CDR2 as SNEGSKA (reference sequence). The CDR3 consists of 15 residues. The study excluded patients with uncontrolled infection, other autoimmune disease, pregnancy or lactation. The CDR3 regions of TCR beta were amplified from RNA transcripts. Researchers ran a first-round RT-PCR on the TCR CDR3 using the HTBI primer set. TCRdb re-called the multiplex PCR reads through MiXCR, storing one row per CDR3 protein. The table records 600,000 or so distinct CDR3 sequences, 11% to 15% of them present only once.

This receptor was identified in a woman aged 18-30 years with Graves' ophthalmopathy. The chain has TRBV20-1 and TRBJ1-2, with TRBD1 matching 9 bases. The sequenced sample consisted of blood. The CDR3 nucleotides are TGCAGTGCTAGCCGGACAGGGGTTGCCAACTATGGCTACACCTTC. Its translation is CSASRTGVANYGYTF.